Each of the 2 T cell receptor beta chains below was sequenced from the same sample in a study of cytomegalovirus exposure and HLA in healthy donors. This PCR relied on a set of 60 Vbeta primers and 13 Jbeta primers. Only in-frame clones appear in the TCRdb table, and some are missing; sequencing was by immunoSEQ multiplex PCR. The sample lists under 70,000 clones; 60% to 80% were seen once. Source material: PBMCs. The receptors were sampled from a male donor in good health and CMV-seropositive.

The rearrangement joins TRBV7-3 to TRBJ2-7, with 8 bases aligning to TRBD2. J was trimmed by 3 bases and V by 8 bases; bases with no gene match: 6. This CDR3 comprises 13 residues. CDR1 SGHTA and CDR2 FQGTGA come from the germline V gene. The CDR3 DNA is TGTGCCAGCTCCTCCAGCGGGGGCTACGAGCAGTACTTC. Its translation: CASSSSGGYEQYF.

CDR3 in amino acids: CASSLNRRYNSPLHF. DNA for the CDR3: TGTGCCAGCAGCTTAAATCGTCGGTATAATTCACCCCTCCACTTT. The chain uses TRBV7-8 and TRBJ1-6; no definite D call. The CDR3 is 15 residues long. V was cut by 2 bases and J by 4 bases, with 9 bases left in between. Germline-derived CDR1 and CDR2 are SGHVS and FQNEAQ.